The T cell receptor (beta chain) described here comes from a study of tumor and adjacent non-tumor tissue in lung cancer (dated by TCRdb to 2016 to 2019). For context, the study as a whole: By cancer type, the cohort comprised 12 adenocarcinoma patients, 2 squamous cell carcinoma patients and 1 small cell lung cancer patient. In total, sequencing yielded approximately 130,000,000 productive TCRbeta reads, which works out to an average of approximately 4 million reads per sample. The approximately 15 patients were aged about 31 to 80 years, included around 10 men and 5 women, and had TNM stage I to III disease. The study compared bulk TCRbeta repertoires between lung tumor tissue and matched distant non-tumor lung tissue from over 12 lung cancer patients. For each patient, one tumor sample and one normal lung sample were taken, giving under 35 paired specimens that underwent TCRbeta CDR3 sequencing.

A note on this clonotype: Its antigen is currently not known. One base away there is no much larger clone; base qualities are not given.

The receptor library was made with multiplex PCR. TCRdb shows the sequencer as Illumina HiSeq 2500. Following protocols modified from ARM-PCR, the researchers constructed TCRbeta libraries through three rounds of nested PCR with primers (Table S4). PCR products of 200-500 bp were gel-excised and purified with the QIAquick gel extraction kit before sequencing. Regarding the original processing steps: Reads were cleaned with Trimmomatic, merged with FLASH into complete CDR3 sequences, and assigned to V(D)J germline segments with MiTCR. Clonal diversity was calculated as the inverse Simpson's index using VDJtools. A read counted as productive if the sequence was in-frame and lacked a premature stop codon. The public sequencing data were trimmed at Q25 with fastp and processed into clonotypes with MiXCR by TCRdb, which kept only in-frame beta chains. Rows with one shared CDR3 protein collapse into an entry with the most common genes and DNA. What appears here as the V and J calls and clone size reflects TCRdb's work, not the paper's. For this sample the table gives tens of thousands of distinct CDR3 sequences, of which approximately 63% were detected only once. Around 21% of the sample belongs to the ten largest clones.

RNA was isolated from bulk, unsorted tissue, and RNA quality was assessed with a NanoDrop ND-1000 and an Agilent 2100. Donors were newly diagnosed lung cancer patients admitted for thoracic surgery in China between August and November 2014, without prior chemotherapy. Patients who had received previous radiotherapy or chemotherapy, or who had another concurrent cancer, were excluded from the study. Pieces of surgical tissue measuring about 1-2 cm3 were kept in RNAlater solution and stored at -80 degrees C until use. CDR1 MDHEN and CDR2 SYDVKM are derived from the germline V gene. Counted from cysteine to phenylalanine, this CDR3 has 12 amino acids. Kept here is only the CDR3 DNA, which spans 36 bases and is read in frame from base 1. The V end loses 8 bases and the J end loses 7 bases, and a stretch of 9 bases separates them. Findings and caveats that apply to the study as a whole: The cohort had only about 16 patients, and the authors noted that larger samples and more detailed clinical data are needed. Significantly higher TCR diversity (inverse Simpson) was observed in tumor tissue than in normal lung tissue (around 450 vs 150, P = 0.0075, Mann-Whitney U test). The top 100 clones accounted for a significantly larger cumulative portion of the repertoire in normal lung than in tumor tissue. Neither the sequencing platform nor unique molecular identifiers are named or mentioned anywhere in the methods. Peripheral blood was not sequenced, so blood TCRbeta repertoires were not examined in the lung cancer patients of the study. TCR diversity was significantly higher in younger patients, and higher tumor TCR diversity was associated with shorter overall and disease-free survival.

The source of this sequence is a man aged 45-65 years with non-small cell lung cancer. Specimen: lung tumor tissue. The V and J genes are TRBV28 and TRBJ1-6; a weak D assignment points to TRBD1 (5 bases agree). The sequenced DNA: TGTGCCAGCGGGACGGAAAATTCACCCCTCCACTTT. Its protein is CASGTENSPLHF.